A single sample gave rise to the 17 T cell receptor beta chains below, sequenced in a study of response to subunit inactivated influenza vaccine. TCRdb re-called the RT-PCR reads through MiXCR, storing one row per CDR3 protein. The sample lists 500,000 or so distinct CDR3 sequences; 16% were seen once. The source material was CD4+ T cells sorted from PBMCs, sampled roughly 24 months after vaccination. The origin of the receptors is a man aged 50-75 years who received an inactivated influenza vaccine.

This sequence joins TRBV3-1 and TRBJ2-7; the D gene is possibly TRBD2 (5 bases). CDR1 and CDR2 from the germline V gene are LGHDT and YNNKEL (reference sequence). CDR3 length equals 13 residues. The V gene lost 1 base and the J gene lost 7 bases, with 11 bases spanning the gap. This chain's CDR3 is CASSQVDGGEQYF. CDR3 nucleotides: TGTGCCAGCAGCCAAGTGGACGGCGGGGAGCAGTACTTC.

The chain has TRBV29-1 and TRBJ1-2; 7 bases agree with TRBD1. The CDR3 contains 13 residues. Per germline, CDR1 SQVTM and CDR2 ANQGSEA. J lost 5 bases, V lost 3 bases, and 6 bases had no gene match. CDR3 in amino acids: CSVDDRETYGYTF. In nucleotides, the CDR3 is TGCAGCGTTGACGACAGGGAGACGTATGGCTACACCTTC.

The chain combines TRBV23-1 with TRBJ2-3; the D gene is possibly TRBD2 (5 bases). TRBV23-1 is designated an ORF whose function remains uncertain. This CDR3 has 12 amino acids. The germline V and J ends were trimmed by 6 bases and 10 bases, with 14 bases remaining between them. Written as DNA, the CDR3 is TGCGCCAGCAGCACACTAGTTTGTTCGCAGTATTTT. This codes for CASSTLVCSQYF.

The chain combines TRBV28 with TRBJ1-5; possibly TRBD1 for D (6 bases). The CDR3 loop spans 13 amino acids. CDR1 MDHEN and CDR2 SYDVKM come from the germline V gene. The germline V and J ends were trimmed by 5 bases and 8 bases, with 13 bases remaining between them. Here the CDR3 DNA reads TGTGCCAGCAGTAGACAGGTTTTGGAGCCCCAGCATTTT. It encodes CASSRQVLEPQHF. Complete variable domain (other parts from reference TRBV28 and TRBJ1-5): DVKVTQSSRYLVKRTGEKVFLECVQDMDHENMFWYRQDPGLGLRLIYFSYDVKMKEKGDIPEGYSVSREKKERFSLILESASTNQTSMYLCASSRQVLEPQHFGDGTRLSIL.

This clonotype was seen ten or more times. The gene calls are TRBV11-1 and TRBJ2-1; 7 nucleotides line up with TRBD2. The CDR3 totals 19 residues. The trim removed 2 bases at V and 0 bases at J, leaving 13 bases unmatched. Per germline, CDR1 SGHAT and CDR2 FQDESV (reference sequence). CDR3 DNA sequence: TGTGCCAGCAGCTTAAGGTTTAAGAGCGGGATAAGCTCCTACAATGAGCAGTTCTTC. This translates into CASSLRFKSGISSYNEQFF.

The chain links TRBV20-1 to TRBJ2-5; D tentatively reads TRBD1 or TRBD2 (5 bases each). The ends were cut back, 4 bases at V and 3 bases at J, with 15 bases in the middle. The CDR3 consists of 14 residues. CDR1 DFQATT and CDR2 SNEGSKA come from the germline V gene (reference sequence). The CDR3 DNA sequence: TGCAGTGCTACCACGGGGCTCGCTAAAGAGACCCAGTACTTC. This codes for CSATTGLAKETQYF.

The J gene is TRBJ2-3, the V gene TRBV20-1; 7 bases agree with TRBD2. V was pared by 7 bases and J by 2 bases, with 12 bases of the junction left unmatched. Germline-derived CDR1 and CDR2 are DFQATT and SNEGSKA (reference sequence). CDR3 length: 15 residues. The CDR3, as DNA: TGCAGTGTTTTAGCGGCTAGCGGAATCACAGATACGCAGTATTTT. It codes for CSVLAASGITDTQYF.

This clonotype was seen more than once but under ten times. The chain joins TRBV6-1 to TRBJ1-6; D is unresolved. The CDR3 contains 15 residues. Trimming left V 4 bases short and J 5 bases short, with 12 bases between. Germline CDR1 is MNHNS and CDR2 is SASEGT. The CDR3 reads CASSAQGWDNSPLHF. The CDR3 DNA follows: TGTGCCAGCAGTGCACAAGGGTGGGATAATTCACCCCTCCACTTT.

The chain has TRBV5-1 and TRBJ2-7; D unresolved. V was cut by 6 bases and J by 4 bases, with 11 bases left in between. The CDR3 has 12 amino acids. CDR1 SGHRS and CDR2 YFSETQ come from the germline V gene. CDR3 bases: TGCGCCAGCATGGTGGGCGCATACGAGCAGTACTTC. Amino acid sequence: CASMVGAYEQYF.

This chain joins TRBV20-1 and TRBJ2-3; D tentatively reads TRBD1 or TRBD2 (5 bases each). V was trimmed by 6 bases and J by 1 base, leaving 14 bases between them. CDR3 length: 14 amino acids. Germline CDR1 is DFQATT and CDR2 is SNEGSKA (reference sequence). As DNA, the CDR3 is TGCAGTGCAGGAAGGGACCCCGGCACAGATACGCAGTATTTT. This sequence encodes CSAGRDPGTDTQYF.

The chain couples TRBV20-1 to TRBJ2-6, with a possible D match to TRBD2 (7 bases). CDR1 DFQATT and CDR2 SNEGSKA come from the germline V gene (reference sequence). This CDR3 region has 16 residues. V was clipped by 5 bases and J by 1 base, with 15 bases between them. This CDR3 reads CSAVGGPPSGANVLTF. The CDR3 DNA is TGCAGTGCTGTCGGGGGGCCTCCTTCTGGGGCCAACGTCCTGACTTTC.

The CDR3 sequence: CASSQDPRLAGGWDIQYF. CDR3 nucleotides: TGCGCCAGCAGCCAAGATCCGAGACTAGCGGGAGGTTGGGACATTCAGTACTTC. This sequence joins TRBV4-3 and TRBJ2-4; 13 positions agree with TRBD2. V shed 0 bases and J 8 bases; nucleotides not matched to a gene: 10. The CDR3 has 18 residues. CDR1 is LGHNA and CDR2 is YSLEER in the germline V gene.

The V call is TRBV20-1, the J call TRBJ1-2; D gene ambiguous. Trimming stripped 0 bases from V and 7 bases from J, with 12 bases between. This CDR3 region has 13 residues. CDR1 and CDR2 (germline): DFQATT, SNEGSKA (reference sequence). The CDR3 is CSARDPQTGGYTF. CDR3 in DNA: TGCAGTGCTAGAGATCCCCAAACCGGTGGCTACACCTTC.

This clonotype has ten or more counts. CDR3 protein: CASSSPGRSYYSPLHF. As DNA, the CDR3 is TGTGCCAGCAGTTCCCCGGGCAGAAGTTATTATTCACCCCTCCACTTT. The V call is TRBV6-7, the J call TRBJ1-6; D call uncertain. TRBV6-7 is assigned to the ORF class and has an uncertain function. CDR3 size: 16 residues. V was trimmed by 4 bases and J by 8 bases, leaving 18 bases between them.

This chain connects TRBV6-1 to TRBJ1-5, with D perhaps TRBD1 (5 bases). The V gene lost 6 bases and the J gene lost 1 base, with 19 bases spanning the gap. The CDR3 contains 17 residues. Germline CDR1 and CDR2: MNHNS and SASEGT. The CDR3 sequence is CASRNRDGLGSNQPQHF. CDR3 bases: TGTGCCAGCAGAAACCGGGACGGCCTAGGGAGCAATCAGCCCCAGCATTTT.

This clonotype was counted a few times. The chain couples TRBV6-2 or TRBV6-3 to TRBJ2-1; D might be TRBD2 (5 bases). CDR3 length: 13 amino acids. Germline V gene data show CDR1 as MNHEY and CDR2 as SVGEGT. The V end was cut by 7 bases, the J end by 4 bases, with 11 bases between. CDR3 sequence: CASTRGGYNEQFF. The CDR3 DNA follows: TGTGCCAGCACCCGCGGCGGGTACAATGAGCAGTTCTTC.

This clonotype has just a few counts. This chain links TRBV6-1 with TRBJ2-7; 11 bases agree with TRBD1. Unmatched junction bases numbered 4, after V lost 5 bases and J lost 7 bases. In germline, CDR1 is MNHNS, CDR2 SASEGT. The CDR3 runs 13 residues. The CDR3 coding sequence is TGTGCCAGCAGTCGGGACAGGGGGGGGGAGCAGTACTTC. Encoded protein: CASSRDRGGEQYF.